Listed below are T cell receptor beta chains from one sample, sequenced in a study of T cells after yellow fever vaccination. TCRdb reanalysed the 5' RACE reads using MiXCR and keeps one entry per CDR3 protein. This sample yields 300,000 or so distinct CDR3 sequences, of which around 7% are seen a single time; roughly 19% belongs to the top ten. Sample: PBMCs, taken about 41 days after the first yellow fever vaccination. The origin of the receptors is a man in his late teens or twenties who received the YFV17D yellow fever vaccine. The CDR3 runs from the conserved cysteine through the conserved F or W. D genes are given only for firm matches. Size is omitted from some rows. Given values are once, few, many or a class for expanded clones.

abundance: few; j_gene: TRBJ2-7; v_gene: TRBV7-2; d_gene: TRBD1; CDR3nt: TGTGCCAGCAGCTTCACAGGGGGCAAAGGGGAGCAGTACTTC; CDR3aa: CASSFTGGKGEQYF
abundance: many; j_gene: TRBJ1-1; v_gene: TRBV11-2; d_gene: -; CDR3nt: TGTGCCAGCAGCTTAGAGTTTGGAAAAATGAACACTGAAGCTTTCTTT; CDR3aa: CASSLEFGKMNTEAFF
abundance: few; j_gene: TRBJ2-5; v_gene: TRBV4-3; d_gene: -; CDR3nt: TGCGCCAGCAGCCAAGAAAGTTGGGAGACCCAGTACTTC; CDR3aa: CASSQESWETQYF
abundance: few; j_gene: TRBJ2-2; v_gene: TRBV20-1; d_gene: TRBD1; CDR3nt: TGCAGTGCTAGGACAGGGGCCGGGGAGCTGTTTTTT; CDR3aa: CSARTGAGELFF
abundance: few; j_gene: TRBJ1-1; v_gene: TRBV19; d_gene: -; CDR3nt: TGTGCCAGTAGTTGGGCGCGAGCGTCGAACACTGAAGCTTTCTTT; CDR3aa: CASSWARASNTEAFF
abundance: few; j_gene: TRBJ2-1; v_gene: TRBV19; d_gene: -; CDR3nt: TGTGCCAGTAGTATAGCCAGGAGCTCCTACAATGAGCAGTTCTTC; CDR3aa: CASSIARSSYNEQFF
abundance: -; j_gene: TRBJ2-5; v_gene: TRBV9; d_gene: -; CDR3nt: TGTGCCAGCAGCGTAGCAGGGGGGCTTCGAGAGACCCAGTACTTC; CDR3aa: CASSVAGGLRETQYF
abundance: few; j_gene: TRBJ2-1; v_gene: TRBV29-1; d_gene: TRBD2; CDR3nt: TGCAGCGAGAGAACTAGCGGGGGGCCGAATGAGCAGTTCTTC; CDR3aa: CSERTSGGPNEQFF
abundance: -; j_gene: TRBJ2-1; v_gene: TRBV5-1; d_gene: TRBD1; CDR3nt: TGCGCCAGCAGCTTCCAAACCGGGACAGGAGGTAATGAGCAGTTCTTC; CDR3aa: CASSFQTGTGGNEQFF
abundance: few; j_gene: TRBJ2-4; v_gene: TRBV14; d_gene: -; CDR3nt: TGTGCCAGCAGCCTCAGGGACCATCAGACAGCCAAAAACATTCAGTACTTC; CDR3aa: CASSLRDHQTAKNIQYF
abundance: many; j_gene: TRBJ2-1; v_gene: TRBV29-1; d_gene: TRBD2; CDR3nt: TGCAGCGTTACTAGCGGGGGGTTCTACAATGAGCAGTTCTTC; CDR3aa: CSVTSGGFYNEQFF
abundance: many; j_gene: TRBJ1-5; v_gene: TRBV3-1; d_gene: -; CDR3nt: TGTGCCAGCAGCCATGGCAGTACAAGCAATCAGCCCCAGCATTTT; CDR3aa: CASSHGSTSNQPQHF
abundance: few; j_gene: TRBJ2-5; v_gene: TRBV12-3/TRBV12-4; d_gene: -; CDR3nt: TGTGCCAGCACCCTCCGGGGGCAATGGGAGACCCAGTACTTC; CDR3aa: CASTLRGQWETQYF
abundance: few; j_gene: TRBJ2-1; v_gene: TRBV6-2/TRBV6-3; d_gene: -; CDR3nt: TGTGCCAGCAGTGACAACATCTATGAGCAGTTCTTC; CDR3aa: CASSDNIYEQFF
abundance: many; j_gene: TRBJ2-5; v_gene: TRBV6-1; d_gene: -; CDR3nt: TGTGCCAGCAGTGAAGCTTTAGAGACCCAGTACTTC; CDR3aa: CASSEALETQYF
abundance: few; j_gene: TRBJ2-7; v_gene: TRBV6-5; d_gene: TRBD2; CDR3nt: TGTGCCAGCAGTTCCCCCGCGACTAGCGGGGGGACTGAGCAGTACTTC; CDR3aa: CASSSPATSGGTEQYF
abundance: -; j_gene: TRBJ2-1; v_gene: TRBV9; d_gene: TRBD2; CDR3nt: TGTGCCAGTCAAAGAAGGGGCGGGGGGGAGCAGTTCTTC; CDR3aa: CASQRRGGGEQFF
abundance: few; j_gene: TRBJ2-1; v_gene: TRBV20-1; d_gene: TRBD1; CDR3nt: TGCAGTGCTCCGGGACAGGGTCCCTCCTACAATGAGCAGTTCTTC; CDR3aa: CSAPGQGPSYNEQFF
abundance: many; j_gene: TRBJ2-3; v_gene: TRBV20-1; d_gene: -; CDR3nt: TGCAGTGCCCAGGGCCTCTACACAGATACGCAGTATTTT; CDR3aa: CSAQGLYTDTQYF
abundance: few; j_gene: TRBJ1-1; v_gene: TRBV20-1; d_gene: TRBD1; CDR3nt: TGCAGTGCTAGAGATCCGGGTGGACAGGAGGGGAGTTCTGAAGCTTTCTTT; CDR3aa: CSARDPGGQEGSSEAFF
abundance: few; j_gene: TRBJ2-1; v_gene: TRBV7-2; d_gene: TRBD1; CDR3nt: TGTGCCAGCAGTTCGGGACAGCTTCCGTCTGAGCAGTTCTTC; CDR3aa: CASSSGQLPSEQFF
abundance: few; j_gene: TRBJ1-5; v_gene: TRBV7-9; d_gene: TRBD1; CDR3nt: TGTGCCAGCAGCCGCGGGACAGTTAATAGCAATCAGCCCCAGCATTTT; CDR3aa: CASSRGTVNSNQPQHF
abundance: few; j_gene: TRBJ2-1; v_gene: TRBV5-4; d_gene: -; CDR3nt: TGTGCCAGCAGCAACCGGGGCCTCAATGAGCAGTTCTTC; CDR3aa: CASSNRGLNEQFF
abundance: many; j_gene: TRBJ2-3; v_gene: TRBV6-4; d_gene: TRBD2; CDR3nt: TGTGCCAGCAGTGATAAGACTAGCGGTACGCAGTATTTT; CDR3aa: CASSDKTSGTQYF
abundance: many; j_gene: TRBJ2-2; v_gene: TRBV28; d_gene: -; CDR3nt: TGTGCCAGCACCCGGGGATATACGAACACCGGGGAGCTGTTTTTT; CDR3aa: CASTRGYTNTGELFF
abundance: few; j_gene: TRBJ2-1; v_gene: TRBV18; d_gene: -; CDR3nt: TGTGCCAGCTCACCTAACCCCGGGGGCAATGAGCAGTTCTTC; CDR3aa: CASSPNPGGNEQFF
abundance: few; j_gene: TRBJ2-3; v_gene: TRBV4-3; d_gene: -; CDR3nt: TGCGCCAGCAGCTTTACGGGGCCCACAGATACGCAGTATTTT; CDR3aa: CASSFTGPTDTQYF
abundance: many; j_gene: TRBJ2-7; v_gene: TRBV25-1; d_gene: -; CDR3nt: TGTGCCAGCAGCTCCGGGACGGAGACCTACGAGCAGTACTTC; CDR3aa: CASSSGTETYEQYF
abundance: -; j_gene: TRBJ1-2; v_gene: TRBV13; d_gene: -; CDR3nt: TGTGCCAGGAGCCCGGGGCTCATCTGCTATGGCTACACCTTC; CDR3aa: CARSPGLICYGYTF
abundance: few; j_gene: TRBJ1-1; v_gene: TRBV7-2; d_gene: -; CDR3nt: TGTGCCAGCAGCCCTCGGACAGTCCTCATGAACACTGAAGCTTTCTTT; CDR3aa: CASSPRTVLMNTEAFF
abundance: few; j_gene: TRBJ1-5; v_gene: TRBV7-2; d_gene: -; CDR3nt: TGTGCCAGCAGCTTAGGAGGGTCAGGTGGGGGTAATCAGCCCCAGCATTTT; CDR3aa: CASSLGGSGGGNQPQHF
abundance: once; j_gene: TRBJ2-3; v_gene: TRBV2; d_gene: -; CDR3nt: TGTGCCAGCACAGACAGGAGGTTTTCAGATACGCAGTATTTT; CDR3aa: CASTDRRFSDTQYF
abundance: few; j_gene: TRBJ2-5; v_gene: TRBV18; d_gene: -; CDR3nt: TGTGCCAGCTCACCTTCGGTAATGCGGGAGACCCAGTACTTC; CDR3aa: CASSPSVMRETQYF
abundance: many; j_gene: TRBJ2-7; v_gene: TRBV18; d_gene: TRBD2; CDR3nt: TGTGCCAGCTCACCGGGACTACAAACCTACGAGCAGTACTTC; CDR3aa: CASSPGLQTYEQYF
abundance: -; j_gene: TRBJ2-3; v_gene: TRBV12-3/TRBV12-4; d_gene: -; CDR3nt: TGTGCCAGCAGGCCTCTAGCGAGTTTTGGTGCAGATACGCAGTATTTT; CDR3aa: CASRPLASFGADTQYF
abundance: few; j_gene: TRBJ1-2; v_gene: TRBV5-1; d_gene: TRBD1; CDR3nt: TGCGCCAGCAGCCCCCACGCCCGCCAGGGGGAGGTTTATACCGGCTACACCTTC; CDR3aa: CASSPHARQGEVYTGYTF
abundance: many; j_gene: TRBJ2-7; v_gene: TRBV5-1; d_gene: TRBD2; CDR3nt: TGCGCCAGCAGCTTGGCCGTAGCGGGGGGCCCCTCCTACGAGCAGTACTTC; CDR3aa: CASSLAVAGGPSYEQYF
abundance: -; j_gene: TRBJ2-1; v_gene: TRBV5-1; d_gene: -; CDR3nt: TGCGCCAGCAGCTTGGCCGAGGCGGACCCTATGTATGAGCAGTTCTTC; CDR3aa: CASSLAEADPMYEQFF